The source of this TCR beta chain is a study of blood T cell repertoires in COVID-19. Study-wide background: Material from acute and convalescent COVID-19 was sourced from the United States, Italy and Spain. In each case, the material was cDNA or gDNA derived from T cells, B-cell-depleted T cells, or PBMCs.

This clone occurred a few times. The table came from immunoSEQ multiplex PCR; TCRdb's copy has only in-frame clones and leaves some out. The sample gives roughly 200,000 clones, around 85% of which show up once; roughly 8.2% is in the top ten. This TCR was recovered from a woman aged 55-69 years with acute or convalescent COVID-19. The sequenced material came from peripheral blood.

The CDR3 region is CASSGQYGYTF. As DNA, the CDR3 is TGTGCCAGCAGTGGACAGTATGGCTACACCTTC. This sequence joins TRBV2 and TRBJ1-2, with a possible D match to TRBD1 (5 bases). The germline V and J ends were trimmed by 4 bases and 5 bases, with 5 bases remaining between them. Per germline, CDR1 SNHLY and CDR2 FYNNEI. The CDR3 runs to 11 residues.